Below, 19 T cell receptor beta chains from the same sample are listed, as sequenced in a study of shared clonotypes between healthy human individuals. Measured with immunoSEQ multiplex PCR; TCRdb has only the in-frame clones, and not every one. The repertoire consists of approximately 1.5 million clones, with roughly 98% occurring once and the leading ten covering around 0.47%. Source material: naive CD4+ T cells sorted from blood. The subset: CD45RA+ positively selected. The receptors shown here come from a man aged 25 to 40 in good health.

The V call is TRBV9, the J call TRBJ2-1; a possible D gene is TRBD2 (5 bases). Germline V lookup: CDR1 SGDLS, CDR2 YYNGEE. The germline V and J ends were trimmed by 0 bases and 9 bases, with 19 bases remaining between them. The CDR3 has 16 residues. In DNA, the CDR3 is TGTGCCAGCAGCGTAGCCGATCTGTCGGCTAGCTTTGAGCAGTTCTTC. Its protein product is CASSVADLSASFEQFF.

This chain connects TRBV13 to TRBJ2-2; D might be TRBD1 (6 bases). The CDR3 extends over 15 amino acids. Between the trimmed V and J ends, which lost 3 bases and 5 bases, there was a span of 13 bases. The germline V gene encodes CDR1 PRHDT and CDR2 FYEKMQ (reference sequence). The CDR3 DNA reads as TGTGCCAGCAGCTTTGACAGGAGGAAGACCGGGGAGCTGTTTTTT. This codes for CASSFDRRKTGELFF.

V gene TRBV18 combines with J gene TRBJ1-5; D is perhaps TRBD1 (6 bases). In germline, CDR1 is KGHSH, CDR2 LQKENI. V gave up 3 bases and J gave up 3 bases, with 18 bases separating them. The length of the CDR3 is 17 residues. CDR3 nucleotide sequence: TGTGCCAGCTCACCCGCACCCCGGACAGCGATCAATCAGCCCCAGCATTTT. Amino acid sequence: CASSPAPRTAINQPQHF.

This clone was recorded once. The genes are TRBV6-5 and TRBJ2-1, with 14 bases lining up with TRBD2. This CDR3 spans 14 amino acids. Per the germline V gene, CDR1 is MNHEY and CDR2 is SVGAGI. Unmatched junction bases numbered 8, after V lost 10 bases and J lost 9 bases. CDR3 coding DNA: TGTGCCACCAGACTAGCGGGAGGGCCTGGTGAGCAGTTCTTC. Protein product: CATRLAGGPGEQFF.

The V gene is TRBV4-3, the J gene TRBJ2-3; D is perhaps TRBD2 (6 bases). Trimming cost V 4 bases and J 6 bases, with 11 bases left between them. This CDR3 contains 13 residues. CDR1 LGHNA and CDR2 YSLEER come from the germline V gene. The CDR3 loop is CASSRGTPDTQYF. DNA for the CDR3: TGCGCCAGCAGCCGAGGGACTCCTGATACGCAGTATTTT.

The chain employs TRBV15 and TRBJ2-3, with 10 bases fitting TRBD1. Germline CDR1 is LNHNV and CDR2 is YYDKDF (reference sequence). This CDR3 has 21 residues. The V segment lost 2 bases and the J segment 2 bases; nucleotides outside the gene matches: 19. CDR3 sequence reads: CATSRSVGQGQTVGFTDTQYF. For the CDR3, the DNA is TGTGCCACCAGCAGAAGCGTGGGACAGGGGCAAACCGTGGGGTTCACAGATACGCAGTATTTT.

This chain connects TRBV7-9 to TRBJ2-2, with TRBD2 identical over 10 bases. Germline values: CDR1 SEHNR, CDR2 FQNEAQ (reference sequence). This CDR3 has 17 residues. Unmatched junction bases numbered 8, after V lost 3 bases and J lost 4 bases. The CDR3 protein is CASSLALAGVGTGELFF. CDR3 DNA sequence: TGTGCCAGCAGCTTGGCTCTAGCGGGAGTGGGCACCGGGGAGCTGTTTTTT.

The V gene is TRBV18, the J gene TRBJ2-3; 10 bases are shared with TRBD1. V lost 6 bases to trimming and J lost 2 bases; unmatched junction nucleotides: 8. Germline loops: CDR1 KGHSH, CDR2 LQKENI. This CDR3 is 16 amino acids long. This CDR3 is CASSPRDRGLTDTQYF. In DNA, the CDR3 is TGTGCCAGCTCCCCCCGGGACAGGGGCCTCACAGATACGCAGTATTTT.

V is TRBV5-1 and J is TRBJ1-2, with D perhaps TRBD1 (5 bases). CDR3 length: 13 residues. CDR1 and CDR2 (germline): SGHRS, YFSETQ. The V gene lost 4 bases and the J gene lost 8 bases, with 15 bases spanning the gap. In DNA, the CDR3 is TGCGCCAGCAGCACCTCAGGGACGCGGGGCTACACCTTC. This encodes CASSTSGTRGYTF.

The chain joins TRBV5-1 to TRBJ2-3; 11 nucleotides agree with TRBD2. The CDR3 is 17 amino acids. Germline V gene sequence: CDR1 SGHRS, CDR2 YFSETQ. With 0 bases clipped from V and 3 bases from J, the junction kept 6 bases outside the gene matches. The CDR3 coding sequence is TGCGCCAGCAGCTTGGCACTAGCGGGAGCTCAAACAGATACGCAGTATTTT. It translates to CASSLALAGAQTDTQYF.

The V gene is TRBV6-4, the J gene TRBJ2-3; 7 bases are a match to TRBD1. CDR1 is MRHNA, CDR2 SNTAGT, per germline. With V trimmed by 2 bases and J by 4 bases, 3 bases remained unmatched. CDR3 size: 14 residues. The DNA for the CDR3 is TGTGCCAGCAGTGACAGGGGGCCTGCAGATACGCAGTATTTT. Amino acid sequence: CASSDRGPADTQYF.

V gene TRBV10-3 combines with J gene TRBJ1-1; TRBD1 agrees at 8 bases. The CDR3 totals 16 residues. V shed 0 bases, J shed 5 bases, and the junction held 8 bases outside the gene matches. The germline V gene has CDR1 ENHRY and CDR2 SYGVKD. CDR3 coding DNA: TGTGCCATCAGTGAGTCGCCAGGGGGCGCGGTGACTGAAGCTTTCTTT. It is translated as CAISESPGGAVTEAFF.

V gene TRBV18 combines with J gene TRBJ2-3; D possibly corresponds to TRBD2 (5 bases). The germline V gene has CDR1 KGHSH and CDR2 LQKENI. Trimming stripped 4 bases from V and 2 bases from J, with 16 bases between. The CDR3 is made up of 16 amino acids. The CDR3: CASSLAHLAATDTQYF. DNA for the CDR3: TGTGCCAGCTCACTGGCCCATCTAGCCGCCACAGATACGCAGTATTTT.

The chain joins TRBV6-5 to TRBJ1-1, with 7 bases identical to TRBD1. Germline-derived CDR1 and CDR2 are MNHEY and SVGAGI. V trimming: 6 bases; J trimming: 4 bases; junction bases outside the gene matches: 8. The CDR3 runs 14 residues. The CDR3 sequence: CASRSRGVGTEAFF. CDR3 sequence (DNA): TGTGCCAGCAGAAGCAGGGGGGTGGGCACTGAAGCTTTCTTT.

The chain has TRBV28 and TRBJ2-1; D is unclear. Germline V gene data show CDR1 as MDHEN and CDR2 as SYDVKM. Trimming removed 2 bases from V and 0 bases from J, with 11 bases in between. The CDR3 extends over 16 amino acids. The CDR3 region is CASSLPRVGSYNEQFF. CDR3 DNA sequence: TGTGCCAGCAGTTTACCTAGGGTGGGCTCCTACAATGAGCAGTTCTTC.

The chain uses TRBV2 and TRBJ1-1; D is perhaps TRBD1 (5 bases). The germline V and J ends were trimmed by 5 bases and 5 bases, with 12 bases remaining between them. This CDR3 contains 13 residues. CDR1 is SNHLY, CDR2 FYNNEI, per germline. This CDR3 is CASSQGVGTEAFF. The CDR3 nucleotides read TGTGCCAGCAGTCAAGGGGTGGGGACTGAAGCTTTCTTT.

The V gene is TRBV6-5, the J gene TRBJ1-2; 8 bases are a match to TRBD1. Germline V lookup: CDR1 MNHEY, CDR2 SVGAGI. The CDR3 sequence is 14 residues long. Losses at the gene ends were 6 bases for V and 4 bases for J; bases not matched to a gene: 7. CDR3 sequence: CASRHYRGAYGYTF. CDR3 DNA: TGTGCCAGCAGACACTACAGGGGGGCCTATGGCTACACCTTC.

This rearrangement joins TRBV11-1 to TRBJ2-3; 7 bases are a match to TRBD2. J was trimmed by 4 bases and V by 1 base; bases with no gene match: 8. This CDR3 region has 16 residues. Germline V gene sequence: CDR1 SGHAT, CDR2 FQDESV (reference sequence). The CDR3 here is CASSLGGGGRADTQYF. CDR3 DNA: TGTGCCAGCAGCTTAGGAGGTGGCGGGAGAGCAGATACGCAGTATTTT.

This CDR3 is CASSLVGQGERSYNEQFF. The CDR3 DNA sequence: TGTGCCAGCAGCTTAGTAGGGCAGGGTGAACGGTCCTACAATGAGCAGTTCTTC. This chain links TRBV7-9 with TRBJ2-1, with D possibly matching TRBD1 (5 bases). The germline V gene encodes CDR1 SEHNR and CDR2 FQNEAQ (reference sequence). CDR3 length equals 18 residues. Trimming took off 1 base at V and 1 base at J, with 17 bases between the two ends.